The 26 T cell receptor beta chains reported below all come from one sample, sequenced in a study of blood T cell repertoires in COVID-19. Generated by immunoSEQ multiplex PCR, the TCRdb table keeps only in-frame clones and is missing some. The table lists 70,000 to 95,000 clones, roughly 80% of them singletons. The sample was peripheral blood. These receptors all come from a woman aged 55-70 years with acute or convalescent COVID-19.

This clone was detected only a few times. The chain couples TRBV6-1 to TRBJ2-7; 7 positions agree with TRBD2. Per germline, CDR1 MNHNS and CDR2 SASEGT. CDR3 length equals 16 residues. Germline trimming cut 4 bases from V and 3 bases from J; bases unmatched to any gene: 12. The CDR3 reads CASSGGGSGKFYEQYF. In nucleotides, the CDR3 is TGTGCCAGCAGTGGGGGGGGGTCAGGGAAATTCTACGAGCAGTACTTC.

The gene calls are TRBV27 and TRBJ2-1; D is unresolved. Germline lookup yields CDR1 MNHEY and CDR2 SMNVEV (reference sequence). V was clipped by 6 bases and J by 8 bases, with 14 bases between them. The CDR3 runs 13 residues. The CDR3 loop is CASSSSLLDEQFF. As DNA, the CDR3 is TGTGCCAGCAGCTCTTCCCTACTCGATGAGCAGTTCTTC.

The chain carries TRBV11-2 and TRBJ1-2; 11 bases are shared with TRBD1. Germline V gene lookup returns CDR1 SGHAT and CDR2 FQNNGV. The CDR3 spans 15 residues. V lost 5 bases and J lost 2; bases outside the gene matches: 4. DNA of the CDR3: TGTGCCAGCAGCCGACGGGACAGGGGGAACTATGGCTACACCTTC. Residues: CASSRRDRGNYGYTF. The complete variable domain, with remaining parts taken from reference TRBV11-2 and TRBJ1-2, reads EAGVAQSPRYKIIEKRQSVAFWCNPISGHATLYWYQQILGQGPKLLIQFQNNGVVDDSQLPKDRFSAERLKGVDSTLKIQPAKLEDSAVYLCASSRRDRGNYGYTFGSGTRLTVV.

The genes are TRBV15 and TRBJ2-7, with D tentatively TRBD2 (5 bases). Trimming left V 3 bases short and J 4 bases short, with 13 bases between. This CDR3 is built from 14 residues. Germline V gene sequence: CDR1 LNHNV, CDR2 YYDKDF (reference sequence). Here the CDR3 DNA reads TGTGCCACCAGCAGGGAAGCGGAGACGTACGAGCAGTACTTC. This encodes CATSREAETYEQYF.

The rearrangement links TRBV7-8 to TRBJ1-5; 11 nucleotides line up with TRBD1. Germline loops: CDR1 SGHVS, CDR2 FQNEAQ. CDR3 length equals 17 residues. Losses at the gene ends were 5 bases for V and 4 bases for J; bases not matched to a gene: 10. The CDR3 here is CASSLRGQGAMNQPQHF. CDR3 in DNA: TGTGCCAGCAGCCTCCGAGGACAGGGGGCCATGAATCAGCCCCAGCATTTT.

The CDR3 loop is CSVGPSVYNEQFF. CDR3 nucleotides: TGCAGCGTTGGGCCTAGCGTGTACAATGAGCAGTTCTTC. V gene TRBV29-1 combines with J gene TRBJ2-1; D is possibly TRBD2 (6 bases). Germline V gives CDR1 SQVTM, CDR2 ANQGSEA. V lost 4 bases to trimming and J lost 4 bases, with 11 bases between them. The CDR3 has 13 amino acids.

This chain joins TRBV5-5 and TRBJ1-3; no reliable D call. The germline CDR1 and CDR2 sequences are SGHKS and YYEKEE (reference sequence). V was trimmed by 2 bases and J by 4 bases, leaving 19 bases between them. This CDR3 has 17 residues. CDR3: CASSFGPRGDGGNTIYF. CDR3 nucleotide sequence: TGTGCCAGCAGCTTCGGTCCCAGAGGTGATGGGGGAAACACCATATATTTT.

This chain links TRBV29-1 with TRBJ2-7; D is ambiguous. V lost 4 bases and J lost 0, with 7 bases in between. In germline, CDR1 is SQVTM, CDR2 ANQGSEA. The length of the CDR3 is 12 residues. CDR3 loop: CSVVQNSYEQYF. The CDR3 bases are TGCAGCGTTGTACAGAACTCCTACGAGCAGTACTTC.

Written as DNA, the CDR3 is TGTGCCAGCAGTTTTTGGACAGGGGAAAAGGACTCTGGAAACACCATATATTTT. This gives the protein CASSFWTGEKDSGNTIYF. The chain links TRBV28 to TRBJ1-3, with 9 bases identical to TRBD1. V lost 3 bases to trimming and J lost 0 bases; unmatched junction nucleotides: 9. The CDR3 runs 18 residues. CDR1 is MDHEN, CDR2 SYDVKM, per germline.

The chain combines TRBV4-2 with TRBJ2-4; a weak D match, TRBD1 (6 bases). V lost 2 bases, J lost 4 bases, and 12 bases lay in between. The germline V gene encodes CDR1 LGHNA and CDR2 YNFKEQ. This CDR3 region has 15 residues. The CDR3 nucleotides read TGTGCCAGCAGCCAAAGCCAAGGGGGTAAAAACATTCAGTACTTC. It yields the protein CASSQSQGGKNIQYF.

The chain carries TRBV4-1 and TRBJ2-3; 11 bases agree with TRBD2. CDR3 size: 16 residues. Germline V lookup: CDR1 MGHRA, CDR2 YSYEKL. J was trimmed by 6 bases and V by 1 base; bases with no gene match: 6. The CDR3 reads CASSQGSSGRSDTQYF. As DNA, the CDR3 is TGCGCCAGCAGCCAAGGTTCTAGCGGGAGGTCTGATACGCAGTATTTT.

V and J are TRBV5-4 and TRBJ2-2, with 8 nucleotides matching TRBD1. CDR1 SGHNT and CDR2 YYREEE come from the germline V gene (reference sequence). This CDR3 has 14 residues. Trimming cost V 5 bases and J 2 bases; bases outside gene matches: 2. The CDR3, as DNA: TGTGCCAGCAGGGACAGGGACAACACCGGGGAGCTGTTTTTT. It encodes CASRDRDNTGELFF.

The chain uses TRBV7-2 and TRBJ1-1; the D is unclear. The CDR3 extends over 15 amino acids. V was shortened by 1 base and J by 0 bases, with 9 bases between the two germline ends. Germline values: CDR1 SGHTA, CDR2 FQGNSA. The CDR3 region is CASSLVAGMNTEAFF. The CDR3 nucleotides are TGTGCCAGCAGCTTAGTGGCGGGGATGAACACTGAAGCTTTCTTT.

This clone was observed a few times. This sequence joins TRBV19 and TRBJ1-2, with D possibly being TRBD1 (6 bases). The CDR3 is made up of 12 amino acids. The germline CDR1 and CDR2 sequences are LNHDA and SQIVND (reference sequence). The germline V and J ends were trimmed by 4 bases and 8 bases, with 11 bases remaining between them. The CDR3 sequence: CASSRSDRGYTF. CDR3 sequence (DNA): TGTGCCAGTAGTAGGTCAGACAGGGGCTACACCTTC.

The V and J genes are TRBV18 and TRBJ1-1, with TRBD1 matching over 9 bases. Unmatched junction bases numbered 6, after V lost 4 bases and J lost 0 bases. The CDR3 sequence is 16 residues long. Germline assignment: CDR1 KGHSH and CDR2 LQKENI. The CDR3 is CASSQQGAGMNTEAFF. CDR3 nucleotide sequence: TGTGCCAGCTCACAACAGGGGGCGGGGATGAACACTGAAGCTTTCTTT.

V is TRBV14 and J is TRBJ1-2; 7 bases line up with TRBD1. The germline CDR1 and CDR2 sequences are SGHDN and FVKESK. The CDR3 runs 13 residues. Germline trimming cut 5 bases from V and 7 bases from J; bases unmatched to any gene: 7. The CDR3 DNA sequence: TGTGCCAGCAGCAAGGACCACAGGGGTGGCTACACCTTC. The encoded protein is CASSKDHRGGYTF. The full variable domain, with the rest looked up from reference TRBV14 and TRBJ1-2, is EAGVTQFPSHSVIEKGQTVTLRCDPISGHDNLYWYRRVMGKEIKFLLHFVKESKQDESGMPNNRFLAERTGGTYSTLKVQPAELEDSGVYFCASSKDHRGGYTFGSGTRLTVV.

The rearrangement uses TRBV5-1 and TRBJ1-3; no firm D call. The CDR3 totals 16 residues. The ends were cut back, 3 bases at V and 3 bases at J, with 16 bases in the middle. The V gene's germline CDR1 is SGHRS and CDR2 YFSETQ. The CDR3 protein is CASSSRPAGGGNTIYF. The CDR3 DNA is TGCGCCAGCAGCTCTCGACCAGCGGGAGGTGGAAACACCATATATTTT.

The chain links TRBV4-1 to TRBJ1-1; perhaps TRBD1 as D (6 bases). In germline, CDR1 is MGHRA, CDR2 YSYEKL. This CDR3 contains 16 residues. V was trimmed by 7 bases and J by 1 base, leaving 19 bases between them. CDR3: CASIKMPGTSNTEAFF. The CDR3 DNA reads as TGCGCCAGCATAAAAATGCCTGGGACATCGAACACTGAAGCTTTCTTT.

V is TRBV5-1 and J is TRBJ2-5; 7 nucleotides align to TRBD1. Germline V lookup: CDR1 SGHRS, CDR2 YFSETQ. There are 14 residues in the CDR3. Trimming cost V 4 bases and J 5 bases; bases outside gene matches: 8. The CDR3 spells CASSKRQGLETQYF. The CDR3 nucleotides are TGCGCCAGCAGCAAACGACAGGGTCTGGAGACCCAGTACTTC.

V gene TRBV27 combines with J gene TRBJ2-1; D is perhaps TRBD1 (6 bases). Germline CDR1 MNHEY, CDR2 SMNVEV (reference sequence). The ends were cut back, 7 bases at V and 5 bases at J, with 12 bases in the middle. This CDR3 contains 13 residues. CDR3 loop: CASTNRAHNEQFF. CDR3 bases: TGTGCCAGCACGAACAGGGCCCACAATGAGCAGTTCTTC.

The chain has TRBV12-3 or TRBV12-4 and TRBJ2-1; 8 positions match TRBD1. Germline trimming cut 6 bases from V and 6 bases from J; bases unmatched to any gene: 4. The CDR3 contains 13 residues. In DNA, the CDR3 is TGTGCCAGCAGGTCGGGACAGGTCAATGAGCAGTTCTTC. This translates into CASRSGQVNEQFF.

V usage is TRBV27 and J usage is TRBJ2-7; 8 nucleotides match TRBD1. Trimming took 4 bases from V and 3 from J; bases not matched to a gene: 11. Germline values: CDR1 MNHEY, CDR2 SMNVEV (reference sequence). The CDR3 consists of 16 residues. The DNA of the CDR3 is TGTGCCAGCAGTTCCTCCGGGACAGGAGAGTACTACGAGCAGTACTTC. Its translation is CASSSSGTGEYYEQYF.

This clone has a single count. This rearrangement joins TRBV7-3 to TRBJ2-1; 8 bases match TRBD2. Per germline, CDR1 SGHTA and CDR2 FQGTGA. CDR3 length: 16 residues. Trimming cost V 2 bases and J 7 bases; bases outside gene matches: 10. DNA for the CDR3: TGTGCCAGCAGCTTAGTTGCCAGCGGGAGTACTAATGAGCAGTTCTTC. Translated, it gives CASSLVASGSTNEQFF.

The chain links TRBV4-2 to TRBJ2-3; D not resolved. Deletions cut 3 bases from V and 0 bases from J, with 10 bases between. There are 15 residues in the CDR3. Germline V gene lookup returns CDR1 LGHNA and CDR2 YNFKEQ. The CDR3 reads CASSHGFSSTDTQYF. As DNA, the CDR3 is TGTGCCAGCAGCCATGGCTTTTCTAGCACAGATACGCAGTATTTT.

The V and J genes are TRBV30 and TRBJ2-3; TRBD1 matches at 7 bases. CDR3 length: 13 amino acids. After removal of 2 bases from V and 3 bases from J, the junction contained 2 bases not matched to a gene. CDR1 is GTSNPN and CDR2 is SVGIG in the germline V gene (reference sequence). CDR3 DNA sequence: TGTGCCTGGAGTACACAGGGGACAGATACGCAGTATTTT. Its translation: CAWSTQGTDTQYF.

CDR3 loop: CASSIAGTGVYEQFF. CDR3 DNA: TGTGCCAGTAGTATAGCCGGGACAGGGGTTTACGAGCAGTTCTTC. This sequence joins TRBV19 and TRBJ2-1; 10 bases align to TRBD1. The CDR3 runs 15 residues. The J segment lost 10 bases and the V segment lost 1 base, leaving 7 bases of the junction unmatched. Germline assignment: CDR1 LNHDA and CDR2 SQIVND (reference sequence).